These 30 T cell receptor beta chains were sequenced from one sample in a study of metastatic and nonmetastatic thyroid tumors. TCRdb re-analyzed the PCR reads through MiXCR. Of approximately 37,000 clones in the sample, roughly 16% were seen once. Patients were all untreated before their thyroid surgery. Material: blood. These receptor sequences come from a female donor with papillary thyroid cancer or a benign thyroid nodule (not recorded which). Some clones in this sample may be carry-over from other donors' samples.

This clone was detected many times. The V gene is TRBV5-6, the J gene TRBJ2-5; D unresolved. The germline V and J ends were trimmed by 0 bases and 6 bases, with 3 bases remaining between them. From germline, CDR1 is SGHDT and CDR2 YYEEEE. This CDR3 is 11 amino acids long. CDR3 region: CASSLGKTQYF. DNA for the CDR3: TGTGCCAGCAGCTTGGGGAAGACCCAGTACTTC.

To note about this clone: One end of the junction does not line up with germline, which may come from a read error. The chain couples TRBV25-1 to TRBJ1-1, with D uncertain. This CDR3 comprises 11 residues. Germline CDR1 is MGHDK and CDR2 is SYGVNS. CDR3 nucleotide sequence: TGTTCCAGCTGGACCGCCACTGAAGCTTTCTTT. Its protein product is CSSWTATEAFF.

This clone was found many times. Other DNA sequences within the sample encode an identical CDR3. This sequence joins TRBV7-3 and TRBJ1-1; no definite D call. The CDR3 totals 14 residues. Trimming stripped 5 bases from V and 1 base from J, with 11 bases between. CDR1 is SGHTA, CDR2 FQGTGA, per germline. The chain's CDR3 is CASSPTGPNTEAFF. The CDR3 region has the DNA TGTGCCAGCAGCCCCACCGGGCCGAACACTGAAGCTTTCTTT.

A few counts support this clone. Its ends do not fully match the called genes, so a read error is possible. V gene TRBV28 combines with J gene TRBJ1-5; no clear D gene. The germline V gene has CDR1 MDHEN and CDR2 SYDVKM. The CDR3 is 15 residues long. The DNA for the CDR3 is TGTGCCAGCACCCAAGAAGGTACGGGGAAGCAGCCCCAACATTTT. Translation gives CASTQEGTGKQPQHF.

This clone was detected many times. This chain uses TRBV24-1 with TRBJ2-5; TRBD2 agrees at 7 bases. Germline CDR1 KGHDR, CDR2 SFDVKD. The trim removed 3 bases at V and 5 bases at J, leaving 8 bases unmatched. This CDR3 region has 15 residues. CDR3 sequence: CATSDREEWRETQYF. In DNA, the CDR3 is TGTGCCACCAGTGATCGGGAGGAATGGAGGGAGACCCAGTACTTC.

Many counts were recorded for this clone. The chain combines TRBV28 with TRBJ2-1; 9 bases line up with TRBD2. The CDR3 covers 14 residues. The germline CDR1 and CDR2 sequences are MDHEN and SYDVKM. J was trimmed by 9 bases and V by 2 bases; bases with no gene match: 5. The CDR3 spells CASSLAGGLSEQFF. The CDR3 DNA reads as TGTGCCAGCAGTTTAGCGGGAGGGCTAAGTGAGCAGTTCTTC.

The table lists this clone with many counts. The chain couples TRBV19 to TRBJ2-1, with D unclear. This CDR3 comprises 17 residues. V dropped 9 bases and J dropped 3 bases, with 24 bases sitting between them. Germline V gene lookup returns CDR1 LNHDA and CDR2 SQIVND (reference sequence). The CDR3 reads CASEPPHNKQHYNEQFF. In nucleotides, the CDR3 is TGTGCCAGCGAACCGCCCCACAACAAACAGCACTACAATGAGCAGTTCTTC. Variable domain in full (rest from reference TRBV19 and TRBJ2-1): DGGITQSPKYLFRKEGQNVTLSCEQNLNHDAMYWYRQDPGQGLRLIYYSQIVNDFQKGDIAEGYSVSREKKESFPLTVTSAQKNPTAFYLCASEPPHNKQHYNEQFFGPGTRLTVL.

Ten or more counts support this clone. The V gene is TRBV5-1, the J gene TRBJ2-3; 12 bases map to TRBD2. Germline V gives CDR1 SGHRS, CDR2 YFSETQ. Unmatched junction bases numbered 3, after V lost 5 bases and J lost 2 bases. This CDR3 region has 15 residues. CDR3 DNA sequence: TGCGCCAGCAGTGCTAGCGGGAGGGTCACAGATACGCAGTATTTT. Translating it yields CASSASGRVTDTQYF.

This clone appeared many times. The chain carries TRBV5-5 and TRBJ1-5; D is uncertain. The CDR3 totals 16 residues. Germline assignment: CDR1 SGHKS and CDR2 YYEKEE (reference sequence). Between the trimmed V and J ends, which lost 0 bases and 0 bases, there was a span of 10 bases. The CDR3 sequence: CASSLGWPISNQPQHF. Written as DNA, the CDR3 is TGTGCCAGCAGCTTGGGATGGCCTATTAGCAATCAGCCCCAGCATTTT.

This clone is classed as medium-sized. The chain combines TRBV6-1 with TRBJ1-2; D gene unclear. Germline CDR1 reads MNHNS; CDR2 reads SASEGT. Between the trimmed V and J ends, which lost 6 bases and 0 bases, there was a span of 17 bases. The CDR3 loop spans 16 amino acids. CDR3 sequence (DNA): TGTGCCAGCAGCCTCGTCGGGTCTACAGCTAACTATGGCTACACCTTC. It translates to CASSLVGSTANYGYTF.

V and J are TRBV7-2 and TRBJ1-2; possible D gene TRBD1, 5 bases. Germline-derived CDR1 and CDR2 are SGHTA and FQGNSA. V was shortened by 5 bases and J by 8 bases, with 18 bases between the two germline ends. This CDR3 has 14 amino acids. In DNA, the CDR3 is TGTGCCAGCAGCCCGGACATTACACCCGGGGGCTACACCTTC. Its translation is CASSPDITPGGYTF.

This clone was recorded many times. V gene TRBV7-9 combines with J gene TRBJ1-2, with 7 bases lining up with TRBD1. The CDR3 contains 13 residues. Germline V CDR1 and CDR2: SEHNR, FQNEAQ (reference sequence). V shed 5 bases, J shed 2 bases, and the junction held 2 bases outside the gene matches. The CDR3 bases are TGTGCCAGCAGCCCGGGACAGAACTATGGCTACACCTTC. Amino acid sequence: CASSPGQNYGYTF.

The table lists this clone with many counts. The V call is TRBV9, the J call TRBJ1-5; 7 bases align to TRBD1. The CDR3 runs 14 residues. In germline, CDR1 is SGDLS, CDR2 YYNGEE. The V and J ends lost 3 bases and 3 bases, in that order; junction bases with no gene match: 3. The CDR3 reads CASSAGTDNQPQHF. CDR3 DNA: TGTGCCAGCAGCGCCGGGACAGACAATCAGCCCCAGCATTTT. The full variable domain, rest sourced from reference TRBV9 and TRBJ1-5, is DSGVTQTPKHLITATGQRVTLRCSPRSGDLSVYWYQQSLDQGLQFLIQYYNGEERAKGNILERFSAQQFPDLHSELNLSSLELGDSALYFCASSAGTDNQPQHFGDGTRLSIL.

This clone was seen at least ten times. The chain joins TRBV29-1 to TRBJ2-3; 9 positions agree with TRBD2. V gave up 7 bases and J gave up 1 base; unmatched junction bases: 3. CDR1 SQVTM and CDR2 ANQGSEA come from the germline V gene. This CDR3 contains 13 residues. The CDR3 here is CSGKREGTDTQYF. In nucleotides, the CDR3 is TGCAGCGGGAAGCGGGAGGGCACAGATACGCAGTATTTT.

This clone was observed many times. The gene calls are TRBV20-1 and TRBJ2-1, with 8 bases lining up with TRBD2. The CDR3 is made up of 17 amino acids. The V gene end was trimmed by 0 bases and the J gene end by 8 bases; junction bases not matched to a gene: 15. Germline assignment: CDR1 DFQATT and CDR2 SNEGSKA (reference sequence). The CDR3 loop is CSARDPAVSGSIYEQFF. The CDR3 DNA is TGCAGTGCTAGAGACCCCGCGGTCAGCGGGAGTATATATGAGCAGTTCTTC.

This clone has a count of ten or more. V is TRBV20-1 and J is TRBJ2-3; a possible D gene is TRBD1 (6 bases). V was shortened by 7 bases and J by 0 bases, with 17 bases between the two germline ends. This CDR3 spans 15 amino acids. Germline V gives CDR1 DFQATT, CDR2 SNEGSKA (reference sequence). In DNA form, the CDR3 reads TGCAGTGTACCCACAGGGTGGGGGAGCACAGATACGCAGTATTTT. It is translated as CSVPTGWGSTDTQYF.

This chain connects TRBV6-1 to TRBJ2-2; 9 bases agree with TRBD1. V was clipped by 6 bases and J by 7 bases; unmatched bases: 9. CDR1 MNHNS and CDR2 SASEGT come from the germline V gene. The CDR3 sequence is 15 residues long. CDR3 region: CASRMDRGSNGELFF. CDR3 DNA sequence: TGTGCCAGCAGGATGGACAGGGGAAGTAACGGGGAGCTGTTTTTT.

This clone was counted only a few times. This sequence joins TRBV28 and TRBJ1-2, with 7 nucleotides matching TRBD1. CDR3 length: 15 amino acids. After removal of 3 bases from V and 3 bases from J, the junction contained 7 bases not matched to a gene. The germline V gene encodes CDR1 MDHEN and CDR2 SYDVKM. As DNA, the CDR3 is TGTGCCAGCAGTTTCTCTCACAGGGGAGACTATGGCTACACCTTC. It codes for CASSFSHRGDYGYTF.

This clone was observed at least ten times. The chain has TRBV30 and TRBJ2-3; 8 bases map to TRBD2. CDR1 and CDR2 from the germline V gene are GTSNPN and SVGIG (reference sequence). This CDR3 has 16 residues. The J segment lost 0 bases and the V segment lost 0 bases, leaving 5 bases of the junction unmatched. The CDR3 spells CAWSVLAGWSTDTQYF. CDR3 nucleotides: TGTGCCTGGAGTGTCTTAGCGGGGTGGAGCACAGATACGCAGTATTTT. The complete variable domain, with remaining parts taken from reference TRBV30 and TRBJ2-3, reads SQTIHQWPATLVQPVGSPLSLECTVEGTSNPNLYWYRQAAGRGLQLLFYSVGIGQISSEVPQNLSASRPQDRQFILSSKKLLLSDSGFYLCAWSVLAGWSTDTQYFGPGTRLTVL.

This clone was observed many times. This chain uses TRBV10-3 with TRBJ2-5; unclear D gene. Per germline, CDR1 ENHRY and CDR2 SYGVKD. CDR3 length: 12 amino acids. V was pared by 3 bases and J by 4 bases, with 6 bases between. The CDR3 DNA reads as TGTGCCATCAGTGACTCGGGAGAGACCCAGTACTTC. Protein product: CAISDSGETQYF.

This clone was seen at least ten times. CDR3 sequence reads: CASSDDGISYTEAFF. The CDR3 coding sequence is TGTGCCAGCAGTGACGACGGCATCAGCTACACTGAAGCTTTCTTT. V is TRBV6-1 and J is TRBJ1-1; D not resolved. Between the trimmed V and J ends, which lost 3 bases and 3 bases, there was a span of 14 bases. The CDR3 totals 15 residues. In germline, CDR1 is MNHNS, CDR2 SASEGT.

There are many counts of this clone. This chain joins TRBV28 and TRBJ1-6; D is unresolved. Germline values: CDR1 MDHEN, CDR2 SYDVKM. The CDR3 has 13 residues. Trimming left V 5 bases short and J 5 bases short, with 7 bases between. In DNA form, the CDR3 reads TGTGCCAGCAGTGTAGGAAATAATTCACCCCTCCACTTT. Translation: CASSVGNNSPLHF.

Many counts were recorded for this clone. This sequence joins TRBV18 and TRBJ1-6; 8 bases are shared with TRBD1. The V gene end was trimmed by 3 bases and the J gene end by 7 bases; junction bases not matched to a gene: 11. CDR3 length equals 17 residues. The germline gives CDR1 KGHSH, CDR2 LQKENI. CDR3 in amino acids: CASSPYPSGQGNSPLHF. The CDR3 DNA reads TGTGCCAGCTCACCCTACCCATCCGGACAGGGCAATTCACCCCTCCACTTT.

This clone was counted at least ten times. The genes are TRBV5-1 and TRBJ1-5, with unresolved D. CDR1 SGHRS and CDR2 YFSETQ come from the germline V gene. V was shortened by 2 bases and J by 3 bases, with 9 bases between the two germline ends. The CDR3 has 14 amino acids. CDR3 nucleotide sequence: TGCGCCAGCAGCTTTGGGTACGCCAATCAGCCCCAGCATTTT. This sequence encodes CASSFGYANQPQHF.

This clone was observed a few times. A much larger clone differs from this one at a single base, so this may be a read error. This chain joins TRBV19 and TRBJ2-7; possible D gene TRBD1, 6 bases. This CDR3 has 12 residues. Looked up from germline, CDR1 is LNHDA and CDR2 is SQIVND (reference sequence). V was clipped by 1 base and J by 10 bases, with 11 bases between them. CDR3 bases: TGTGCCAGTAGTATAGCGGGACACCGCCAGTACTTC. Amino acids: CASSIAGHRQYF.

This clone was counted many times. J is TRBJ1-2 and V is TRBV28; possibly TRBD1 for D (5 bases). Between the trimmed V and J ends, which lost 6 bases and 5 bases, there was a span of 19 bases. The CDR3 consists of 15 residues. The germline CDR1 and CDR2 sequences are MDHEN and SYDVKM. The CDR3 DNA reads TGTGCCAGCAGGGGTGGGACGGTGGGATCTTATGGCTACACCTTC. Protein: CASRGGTVGSYGYTF.

This clone was observed a few times. This chain connects TRBV6-2 or TRBV6-3 to TRBJ2-7; TRBD2 matches at 8 bases. The length of the CDR3 is 16 residues. V shed 0 bases and J 2 bases; nucleotides not matched to a gene: 6. CDR1 and CDR2 (germline): MNHEY, SVGEGT. CDR3 DNA sequence: TGTGCCAGCAGTTACTCCCCCGGTAGCGGGGCCTACGAGCAGTACTTC. It translates to CASSYSPGSGAYEQYF.

This clone was seen at least ten times. The rearrangement joins TRBV19 to TRBJ2-7; 9 nucleotides agree with TRBD1. The CDR3 runs 14 residues. CDR1 is LNHDA and CDR2 is SQIVND in the germline V gene (reference sequence). V shed 4 bases and J 4 bases; nucleotides not matched to a gene: 5. CDR3 nucleotides: TGTGCCAGTAGTAACCGGGACAGGGTGTACGAGCAGTACTTC. Its protein is CASSNRDRVYEQYF. Full variable domain (remainder filled in from reference TRBV19 and TRBJ2-7): DGGITQSPKYLFRKEGQNVTLSCEQNLNHDAMYWYRQDPGQGLRLIYYSQIVNDFQKGDIAEGYSVSREKKESFPLTVTSAQKNPTAFYLCASSNRDRVYEQYFGPGTRLTVT.

This clone was found many times. The J gene is TRBJ2-1, the V gene TRBV2; weak D call: TRBD1 (6 bases). Trimming stripped 7 bases from V and 7 bases from J, with 20 bases between. The CDR3 is 15 amino acids. Germline CDR1 is SNHLY and CDR2 is FYNNEI. The CDR3 DNA is TGTGCCAGCACCAAACTGGGGGACAACCTTAATGAGCAGTTCTTC. It encodes CASTKLGDNLNEQFF.

This clone has at least ten counts. Written as DNA, the CDR3 is TGTGCCAGCAGTGGTCCTGGCGTTTACGAGCAGTACTTC. It is translated as CASSGPGVYEQYF. The chain links TRBV28 to TRBJ2-7; no clear D gene. Deletions cut 5 bases from V and 4 bases from J, with 12 bases between. There are 13 residues in the CDR3. Germline V gene data show CDR1 as MDHEN and CDR2 as SYDVKM.